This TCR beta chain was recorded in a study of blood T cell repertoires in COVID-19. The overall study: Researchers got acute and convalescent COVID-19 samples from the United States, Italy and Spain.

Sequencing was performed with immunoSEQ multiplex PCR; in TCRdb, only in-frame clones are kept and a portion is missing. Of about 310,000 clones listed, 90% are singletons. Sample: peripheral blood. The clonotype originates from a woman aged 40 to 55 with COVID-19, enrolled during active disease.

CDR3 sequence (DNA): TGCGCCAGCAGCTTGTATGGGACAGGGGGCGAGGTGGGGTATTTT. It codes for CASSLYGTGGEVGYF. The rearrangement uses TRBV5-1 and TRBJ2-3; 12 bases map to TRBD1. Germline CDR1 and CDR2: SGHRS and YFSETQ. The CDR3 is 15 amino acids. The V and J ends lost 1 base and 14 bases, in that order; junction bases with no gene match: 11.